Below are 18 T cell receptor beta chains sequenced from a single sample in a study of beta chain features in type 1 diabetes. Every bit of the isolated RNA underwent reverse transcription, so sequencing read expressed TCRB transcripts. Sequencing was performed with immunoSEQ multiplex PCR; in TCRdb, only in-frame clones are kept and a portion is missing. The table includes 200,000 to 300,000 clones, approximately 13% detected once. These TCRs are of unknown antigen specificity. General study points: Among patients with Type 1 diabetes, TCRB CDR3s were moderately but significantly shorter in every one of the four CD4+ subsets.

Sequencing was performed on naive CD4+ T cells from blood. These receptors all stem from a man aged 25-45 years with type 1 diabetes.

The V and J genes are TRBV6-5 and TRBJ1-2; weak D call: TRBD1 (6 bases). V gave up 8 bases and J gave up 3 bases, with 13 bases separating them. CDR1 and CDR2 (germline): MNHEY, SVGAGI. CDR3 size: 13 residues. The CDR3 sequence: CASGTNRDYGYTF. CDR3 nucleotide sequence: TGTGCCAGCGGAACAAACAGGGACTATGGCTACACCTTC.

This rearrangement joins TRBV7-9 to TRBJ1-1; TRBD1 matches 7 bases. The germline CDR1 and CDR2 sequences are SEHNR and FQNEAQ (reference sequence). The V and J ends lost 8 bases and 1 base, in that order; junction bases with no gene match: 1. This CDR3 spans 12 amino acids. In DNA, the CDR3 is TGTGCCAGCGGACAGGCGAACACTGAAGCTTTCTTT. Protein: CASGQANTEAFF.

This rearrangement joins TRBV7-9 to TRBJ2-2; 7 bases are shared with TRBD1. The V and J ends lost 5 bases and 5 bases, in that order; junction bases with no gene match: 8. Germline V CDR1 and CDR2: SEHNR, FQNEAQ (reference sequence). The CDR3 covers 15 residues. The CDR3 DNA follows: TGTGCCAGCAGCCCAGCAGGGGGAAGAACCGGGGAGCTGTTTTTT. This translates into CASSPAGGRTGELFF.

The rearrangement joins TRBV27 to TRBJ1-2; 7 bases map to TRBD1. The CDR3 totals 13 residues. Looked up from germline, CDR1 is MNHEY and CDR2 is SMNVEV (reference sequence). The trim removed 4 bases at V and 7 bases at J, leaving 6 bases unmatched. The CDR3 nucleotides are TGTGCCAGCAGTTCCCCCCAGGGGGGTGGCTACACCTTC. Residues: CASSSPQGGGYTF.

The chain combines TRBV5-1 with TRBJ2-1; 11 bases fit TRBD2. V shed 0 bases, J shed 6 bases, and the junction held 2 bases outside the gene matches. The CDR3 runs 15 residues. Germline V gives CDR1 SGHRS, CDR2 YFSETQ. CDR3 bases: TGCGCCAGCAGCTTGGCCGGGACTAGCGGCAATGAGCAGTTCTTC. This codes for CASSLAGTSGNEQFF.

The sample holds a few counts of this clone. The chain combines TRBV20-1 with TRBJ2-7, with TRBD1 as a possible D gene (6 bases). This CDR3 is 11 amino acids long. V was cut by 1 base and J by 7 bases, with 8 bases left in between. Germline lookup yields CDR1 DFQATT and CDR2 SNEGSKA (reference sequence). The DNA of the CDR3 is TGCAGTGCTAGAGCGGACAGAGAGCAGTACTTC. It encodes CSARADREQYF.

This clone appeared a few times. J is TRBJ1-5 and V is TRBV14; unclear D gene. Germline CDR1 and CDR2: SGHDN and FVKESK. The V end lost 1 base, the J end lost 11 bases, and 9 bases lay between the germline ends. CDR3 length: 12 amino acids. CDR3 in DNA: TGTGCCAGCAGCCAAGGAGACACAGCCCAGCATTTT. Translation: CASSQGDTAQHF.

V gene TRBV5-1 combines with J gene TRBJ1-2; 9 positions agree with TRBD1. V shed 4 bases and J 3 bases; nucleotides not matched to a gene: 7. The CDR3 spans 15 residues. Germline V CDR1 and CDR2: SGHRS, YFSETQ. Here the CDR3 reads CASSGTGGLDYGYTF. CDR3 in DNA: TGCGCCAGCAGCGGAACAGGGGGCTTGGACTATGGCTACACCTTC.

This clone was counted only a few times. This sequence joins TRBV6-1 and TRBJ2-1; 7 bases map to TRBD2. The CDR3 runs 14 residues. Germline V gives CDR1 MNHNS, CDR2 SASEGT. V trimming: 8 bases; J trimming: 3 bases; junction bases outside the gene matches: 7. CDR3 sequence: CASYPGGLYNEQFF. CDR3 nucleotides: TGTGCCAGCTACCCGGGGGGACTCTACAATGAGCAGTTCTTC.

The V and J genes are TRBV5-6 and TRBJ1-4; 7 bases agree with TRBD1. Unmatched junction bases numbered 3, after V lost 5 bases and J lost 5 bases. This CDR3 has 13 amino acids. Germline-derived CDR1 and CDR2 are SGHDT and YYEEEE. Here the CDR3 DNA reads TGTGCCAGCAGGCAGACAGGGAATGAAAAACTGTTTTTT. Its protein is CASRQTGNEKLFF.

This clone was seen a handful of times. The V call is TRBV5-1, the J call TRBJ2-3; TRBD1 aligns across 9 bases. The CDR3 consists of 13 residues. Trimming at V came to 9 bases and at J to 1 base, leaving 3 bases not matched to a gene. Germline CDR1 reads SGHRS; CDR2 reads YFSETQ. The DNA of the CDR3 is TGCGCCACCCGGACAGGGGGCACAGATACGCAGTATTTT. It codes for CATRTGGTDTQYF.

This clone turned up a few times. The genes are TRBV27 and TRBJ1-1; TRBD1 is a possible D gene (5 bases). V was clipped by 2 bases and J by 5 bases, with 9 bases between them. CDR1 and CDR2 (germline): MNHEY, SMNVEV (reference sequence). CDR3 size: 13 residues. Written as DNA, the CDR3 is TGTGCCAGCAGTTTAAAAGGGGCTACTGAAGCTTTCTTT. This gives the protein CASSLKGATEAFF.

This clone was counted between two and nine times. This chain joins TRBV2 and TRBJ1-1; TRBD1 is a possible D gene (5 bases). Looked up from germline, CDR1 is SNHLY and CDR2 is FYNNEI. V was trimmed by 4 bases and J by 1 base, leaving 7 bases between them. The CDR3 loop spans 13 amino acids. CDR3 in DNA: TGTGCCAGCAGTGCGACAGAGAACACTGAAGCTTTCTTT. Its protein is CASSATENTEAFF. Combining the CDR3 with reference TRBV2 and TRBJ1-1 gives the whole variable domain EPEVTQTPSHQVTQMGQEVILRCVPISNHLYFYWYRQILGQKVEFLVSFYNNEISEKSEIFDDQFSVERPDGSNFTLKIRSTKLEDSAMYFCASSATENTEAFFGQGTRLTVV.

This rearrangement joins TRBV2 to TRBJ1-5; maybe TRBD1 (5 bases). The CDR3 loop spans 15 amino acids. In germline, CDR1 is SNHLY, CDR2 FYNNEI. The V end was cut by 7 bases, the J end by 7 bases, with 20 bases between. CDR3 loop: CASTGGLPGRQPQHF. The CDR3 DNA is TGTGCCAGCACCGGAGGTCTTCCAGGGAGGCAGCCCCAGCATTTT.

This clone was seen a few times. This CDR3 reads CSGRQGGTGELFF. The CDR3 coding sequence is TGCAGCGGGCGACAGGGGGGCACCGGGGAGCTGTTTTTT. The chain uses TRBV29-1 and TRBJ2-2; 9 nucleotides match TRBD1. CDR1 SQVTM and CDR2 ANQGSEA come from the germline V gene. The CDR3 is 13 amino acids. V was pared by 7 bases and J by 4 bases, with 4 bases of the junction left unmatched.

This clone showed up just a few times. The chain is built from TRBV7-9 and TRBJ2-2; D is ambiguous. The CDR3 totals 14 residues. From germline, CDR1 is SEHNR and CDR2 FQNEAQ (reference sequence). The V end lost 1 base, the J end lost 1 base, and 4 bases lay between the germline ends. CDR3 sequence (DNA): TGTGCCAGCAGCTTAGGCGGGAACACCGGGGAGCTGTTTTTT. This translates into CASSLGGNTGELFF.

In its sample, this clone was seen a few times. This chain connects TRBV7-6 to TRBJ2-1, with 8 bases that match TRBD2. V trimming: 4 bases; J trimming: 4 bases; junction bases outside the gene matches: 6. CDR3 length: 15 residues. Germline V lookup: CDR1 SGHVS, CDR2 FNYEAQ. The CDR3 loop is CASSSSGGGYNEQFF. Written as DNA, the CDR3 is TGTGCCAGCAGCTCCAGCGGGGGTGGTTACAATGAGCAGTTCTTC.

V usage is TRBV10-3 and J usage is TRBJ2-1; tentative D call: TRBD1 (5 bases). The CDR3 has 13 residues. The germline V gene encodes CDR1 ENHRY and CDR2 SYGVKD. The V gene lost 2 bases and the J gene lost 5 bases, with 7 bases spanning the gap. The DNA of the CDR3 is TGTGCCATCAGTGAGGGGGCCCACAATGAGCAGTTCTTC. It translates to CAISEGAHNEQFF.